This passage covers 21 T cell receptor beta chains from one sample sequenced in a study of blood T cell repertoires in COVID-19. Clones were read by immunoSEQ multiplex PCR, and TCRdb kept only the in-frame ones, dropping some. Of approximately 360,000 clones in the sample, roughly four fifths were seen once. Sequencing input: PBMCs or T cells enriched from blood (not recorded which). The receptors originated from a woman in her 50s who had recovered from COVID-19.

The V call is TRBV7-9, the J call TRBJ1-5, with TRBD1 as a possible D gene (6 bases). The V end lost 1 base, the J end lost 6 bases, and 13 bases lay between the germline ends. Germline assignment: CDR1 SEHNR and CDR2 FQNEAQ (reference sequence). The CDR3 totals 15 residues. This CDR3 reads CASSLGTGSGQPQHF. The CDR3 DNA is TGTGCCAGCAGCTTAGGTACAGGGTCGGGTCAGCCCCAGCATTTT.

The V gene is TRBV5-4, the J gene TRBJ1-2; TRBD1 agrees at 8 bases. CDR1 and CDR2 from the germline V gene are SGHNT and YYREEE (reference sequence). CDR3 size: 16 residues. The V and J ends lost 4 bases and 10 bases, in that order; junction bases with no gene match: 18. The chain's CDR3 is CASSLTGTGHPGVYTF. Written as DNA, the CDR3 is TGTGCCAGCAGCCTTACCGGGACAGGACATCCCGGGGTCTACACCTTC.

The CDR3 DNA is TGTGCCAGCACCCTCTTCGGGAGGGGGGTTTACAATGAGCAGTTCTTC. It translates to CASTLFGRGVYNEQFF. The chain links TRBV5-6 to TRBJ2-1; the match to TRBD2 covers 8 bases. CDR1 is SGHDT and CDR2 is YYEEEE in the germline V gene. The CDR3 length is 16 residues. Trimming took 6 bases from V and 4 from J; bases not matched to a gene: 12.

This clone was counted between two and nine times. This chain connects TRBV5-1 to TRBJ1-6; no reliable D call. Trimming left V 3 bases short and J 7 bases short, with 17 bases between. Per germline, CDR1 SGHRS and CDR2 YFSETQ. The CDR3 runs 16 residues. CDR3 loop: CASSSGNLNVNSPLHF. The CDR3, as DNA: TGCGCCAGCAGCTCAGGAAACCTAAATGTCAATTCACCCCTCCACTTT.

The J gene is TRBJ1-4, the V gene TRBV6-5; D perhaps matches TRBD1 (5 bases). Germline V gives CDR1 MNHEY, CDR2 SVGAGI. This CDR3 is built from 15 residues. The ends were cut back, 5 bases at V and 0 bases at J, with 10 bases in the middle. This CDR3 is CASSQTTATNEKLFF. The CDR3 DNA is TGTGCCAGCAGTCAGACGACAGCAACTAATGAAAAACTGTTTTTT.

The CDR3 loop reads CASSARTSGGTDTQYF. CDR3 bases: TGCGCCAGCAGCGCCAGGACTAGCGGGGGTACAGATACGCAGTATTTT. The chain recombines TRBV5-1 with TRBJ2-3; 13 bases align to TRBD2. Germline V gives CDR1 SGHRS, CDR2 YFSETQ. The CDR3 consists of 16 residues. With 4 bases clipped from V and 3 bases from J, the junction kept 5 bases outside the gene matches. Full variable domain (missing parts from reference TRBV5-1 and TRBJ2-3): KAGVTQTPRYLIKTRGQQVTLSCSPISGHRSVSWYQQTPGQGLQFLFEYFSETQRNKGNFPGRFSGRQFSNSRSEMNVSTLELGDSALYLCASSARTSGGTDTQYFGPGTRLTVL.

The V and J genes are TRBV6-5 and TRBJ1-6, with D possibly TRBD1 on 6 matching bases. The germline gives CDR1 MNHEY, CDR2 SVGAGI. V was pared by 4 bases and J by 7 bases, with 14 bases between. There are 15 residues in the CDR3. The CDR3 region has the DNA TGTGCCAGCAGTTTCCACCGGGACATAAATTCACCCCTCCACTTT. Translated, it gives CASSFHRDINSPLHF.

In its sample, this clone was seen once. The chain has TRBV10-3 and TRBJ1-4; 7 bases match TRBD1. With V trimmed by 3 bases and J by 0 bases, 7 bases remained unmatched. The germline CDR1 and CDR2 sequences are ENHRY and SYGVKD. The CDR3 has 17 residues. CDR3 loop: CAISDGGQSATNEKLFF. CDR3 DNA: TGTGCCATCAGTGACGGGGGACAGAGCGCAACTAATGAAAAACTGTTTTTT.

The chain recombines TRBV6-2 or TRBV6-3 with TRBJ1-5; the match to TRBD1 covers 7 bases. Germline V gene sequence: CDR1 MNHEY, CDR2 SVGEGT. The CDR3 totals 14 residues. Losses at the gene ends were 2 bases for V and 6 bases for J; bases not matched to a gene: 4. The CDR3 DNA sequence: TGTGCCAGCAGTTACGCGACAGGGATTCAGCCCCAGCATTTT. It translates to CASSYATGIQPQHF.

J is TRBJ1-6 and V is TRBV7-6, with D unclear. CDR1 and CDR2 from the germline V gene are SGHVS and FNYEAQ. The CDR3 runs to 13 residues. V dropped 2 bases and J dropped 9 bases, with 8 bases sitting between them. In DNA form, the CDR3 reads TGTGCCAGCAGCTTATCCATGGCTTCACCCCTCCACTTT. Encoded protein: CASSLSMASPLHF.

J is TRBJ1-2 and V is TRBV3-1 (or the pseudogene TRBV3-2); 7 positions match TRBD1. V shed 1 base, J shed 2 bases, and the junction held 16 bases outside the gene matches. The CDR3 length is 19 residues. Germline loops: CDR1 LGHDT, CDR2 YNNKEL (reference sequence). The chain's CDR3 is CASSQGWGLRDRDNYGYTF. The CDR3 DNA reads as TGTGCCAGCAGCCAAGGATGGGGCCTCCGGGACAGAGACAACTATGGCTACACCTTC.

This chain links TRBV4-3 with TRBJ2-1; 9 bases line up with TRBD2. The V segment lost 1 base and the J segment 2 bases; nucleotides outside the gene matches: 3. This CDR3 has 16 amino acids. Germline loops: CDR1 LGHNA, CDR2 YSLEER. In DNA, the CDR3 is TGCGCCAGCAGCCAAGCGCCTAGCGGGACCTACAATGAGCAGTTCTTC. Protein: CASSQAPSGTYNEQFF.

This sequence joins TRBV4-3 and TRBJ1-6; 9 bases are a match to TRBD1. The V gene's germline CDR1 is LGHNA and CDR2 YSLEER. V gave up 1 base and J gave up 9 bases; unmatched junction bases: 4. CDR3 length: 15 residues. The CDR3 nucleotides are TGCGCCAGCAGCCAAGGGACAGGGGTTGGTTCACCCCTCCACTTT. Amino acid sequence: CASSQGTGVGSPLHF.

The gene calls are TRBV9 and TRBJ1-2; D unclear. CDR3 length: 13 amino acids. The germline gives CDR1 SGDLS, CDR2 YYNGEE. V lost 0 bases to trimming and J lost 6 bases, with 9 bases between them. This chain's CDR3 is CASSVAGSDGYTF. DNA for the CDR3: TGTGCCAGCAGCGTAGCGGGGTCGGATGGCTACACCTTC.

The rearrangement uses TRBV3-1 (or the pseudogene TRBV3-2) and TRBJ1-6; a possible D gene is TRBD1 (5 bases). The CDR3 runs to 14 residues. Germline values: CDR1 LGHDT, CDR2 YNNKEL (reference sequence). V was pared by 4 bases and J by 7 bases, with 11 bases between. CDR3 in amino acids: CASSPNRQNSPLHF. The CDR3 DNA is TGTGCCAGCAGCCCAAATCGACAGAATTCACCCCTCCACTTT.

The CDR3 sequence: CASSAGVTETQYF. Written as DNA, the CDR3 is TGTGCCAGCAGCGCGGGAGTAACGGAGACCCAGTACTTC. V usage is TRBV7-2 and J usage is TRBJ2-5; 7 nucleotides match TRBD2. Trimming cost V 5 bases and J 5 bases; bases outside gene matches: 5. The V gene's germline CDR1 is SGHTA and CDR2 FQGNSA. The CDR3 loop spans 13 amino acids.

The chain couples TRBV27 to TRBJ1-1, with D maybe TRBD1 (5 bases). The germline CDR1 and CDR2 sequences are MNHEY and SMNVEV (reference sequence). Trimming pared 2 bases from V and 0 bases from J, leaving 13 bases between. The CDR3 is 16 residues long. Written as DNA, the CDR3 is TGTGCCAGCAGTTTAACGGGGGTCATGTTGAACACTGAAGCTTTCTTT. Its protein product is CASSLTGVMLNTEAFF.

Comments on this clone: Within the sample, other DNA sequences also encode this same CDR3. The gene calls are TRBV25-1 and TRBJ1-2; TRBD1 matches 7 bases. The ends lost 4 bases at V and 6 bases at J; junction bases unmatched: 5. The CDR3 runs to 13 residues. The germline V gene encodes CDR1 MGHDK and CDR2 SYGVNS. In nucleotides, the CDR3 is TGTGCCAGCAGTGGGACAGGCAGTAATGGCTACACCTTC. Translated: CASSGTGSNGYTF.

The chain is built from TRBV6-5 and TRBJ2-7; TRBD2 matches 11 bases. V was pared by 8 bases and J by 3 bases, with 3 bases of the junction left unmatched. The CDR3 has 13 residues. Germline assignment: CDR1 MNHEY and CDR2 SVGAGI. This chain's CDR3 is CASGLAGRYEQYF. For the CDR3, the DNA is TGTGCCAGCGGACTAGCGGGCCGCTACGAGCAGTACTTC.

The chain employs TRBV7-3 and TRBJ2-5; 8 nucleotides agree with TRBD1. Germline V CDR1 and CDR2: SGHTA, FQGTGA. CDR3 length: 14 residues. With V trimmed by 5 bases and J by 2 bases, 4 bases remained unmatched. DNA for the CDR3: TGTGCCAGCAGCCCGGACAGGGCTCAAGAGACCCAGTACTTC. Translating it yields CASSPDRAQETQYF.

The rearrangement joins TRBV7-6 to TRBJ2-1, with 7 positions matching TRBD1. The CDR3 consists of 15 residues. Unmatched junction bases numbered 8, after V lost 1 base and J lost 8 bases. The germline V gene has CDR1 SGHVS and CDR2 FNYEAQ. The CDR3 is CASSLGTGSTHEQFF. The CDR3 DNA reads TGTGCCAGCAGCTTAGGGACAGGATCGACACATGAGCAGTTCTTC.